The 9 T cell receptor beta chains in this list originate from one sample, sequenced in a study of T-cell memory formation after mild COVID-19. TCRdb re-called the 5' RACE reads through MiXCR, storing one row per CDR3 protein. Of about 600,000 distinct CDR3 sequences listed, roughly 21% were seen once; the top ten hold about 8.2%. The sample comprised PBMCs or a T cell subset sorted from them (not recorded which). The receptors here all came from an adult woman who had mild COVID-19 (a few samples of this study predate the infection). Cell type and time point are not known.

There are a few counts of this clonotype. CDR3 sequence: CSANGYTDTQYF. CDR3 sequence (DNA): TGCAGTGCTAATGGGTACACAGATACGCAGTATTTT. The genes are TRBV20-1 and TRBJ2-3; D not resolved. The CDR3 extends over 12 amino acids. The V end was cut by 4 bases, the J end by 2 bases, with 7 bases between. Germline V CDR1 and CDR2: DFQATT, SNEGSKA (reference sequence).

The V and J genes are TRBV12-3 or TRBV12-4 and TRBJ1-2; no clear D gene. This CDR3 is built from 12 residues. The V and J ends lost 2 bases and 3 bases respectively, with 4 bases between them. This CDR3 reads CASSLHDYGYTF. CDR3 in DNA: TGTGCCAGCAGTTTACACGACTATGGCTACACCTTC.

Turning to this clonotype: Sequence at one end of the junction differs from germline and may be a read error. The chain links TRBV4-2 to TRBJ1-6; D may be TRBD1 (6 bases). The CDR3 contains 16 residues. Germline V gives CDR1 LGHNA, CDR2 YNFKEQ. The CDR3 DNA reads TGTGCCAGCAGCCAAGAGGGGGGGCTGAGCAATTCACCCCTCAACTTT. Translation: CASSQEGGLSNSPLNF.

This clonotype came up a few times. V is TRBV6-2 or TRBV6-3 and J is TRBJ2-5; no reliable D call. Germline CDR1 MNHEY, CDR2 SVGEGT. The length of the CDR3 is 14 residues. V dropped 0 bases and J dropped 7 bases, with 12 bases sitting between them. CDR3 nucleotide sequence: TGTGCCAGCAGTTACTCGACTCGAGGCGGGACCCAGTACTTC. Its protein product is CASSYSTRGGTQYF.

CDR3 coding DNA: TGTGCCACCGGGACAGGGGACGATGAAAAACTGTTTTTT. Protein: CATGTGDDEKLFF. The chain employs TRBV19 and TRBJ1-4; TRBD1 agrees at 10 bases. V gave up 10 bases and J gave up 6 bases; unmatched junction bases: 5. CDR1 is LNHDA and CDR2 is SQIVND in the germline V gene (reference sequence). This CDR3 spans 13 amino acids.

This clonotype was counted many times. CDR3 protein: CASSPNRAGTGELFF. The CDR3 region has the DNA TGTGCCAGCAGCCCCAACAGGGCCGGGACCGGGGAGCTGTTTTTT. The chain uses TRBV7-9 and TRBJ2-2, with D maybe TRBD1 (6 bases). The length of the CDR3 is 15 residues. Germline-derived CDR1 and CDR2 are SEHNR and FQNEAQ (reference sequence). V was clipped by 5 bases and J by 5 bases, with 15 bases between them.

The genes are TRBV4-2 and TRBJ1-2; D might be TRBD1 (5 bases). Germline CDR1 and CDR2: LGHNA and YNFKEQ. The length of the CDR3 is 14 residues. V lost 1 base and J lost 4, with 10 bases in between. The CDR3 DNA sequence: TGTGCCAGCAGCCAAGCAACAGGACCCTATGGCTACACCTTC. This sequence encodes CASSQATGPYGYTF.

This clonotype was seen a handful of times. This chain connects TRBV5-1 to TRBJ2-3; 7 bases line up with TRBD2. With 4 bases clipped from V and 0 bases from J, the junction kept 8 bases outside the gene matches. The CDR3 consists of 16 residues. From germline, CDR1 is SGHRS and CDR2 YFSETQ. The DNA of the CDR3 is TGCGCCAGCAGCCGCGGACTAGATAGTAGCACAGATACGCAGTATTTT. The encoded protein is CASSRGLDSSTDTQYF.

Only a few counts were recorded for this clonotype. This chain connects TRBV12-3 or TRBV12-4 to TRBJ2-1, with 8 bases that match TRBD2. Unmatched junction bases numbered 6, after V lost 2 bases and J lost 6 bases. CDR3 length equals 15 residues. The CDR3 protein is CASSLRSGGSNEQFF. In nucleotides, the CDR3 is TGTGCCAGCAGTTTACGGAGCGGGGGAAGCAATGAGCAGTTCTTC.